This T cell receptor beta chain was sequenced for a study of CXCR3-negative and CXCR3-positive naive CD8 T cells. For the study at large: The TRB read total, about 150 million, broke down to about 1.5 +/- 0.3 million reads per library.

The CDR3 has 14 amino acids. The germline CDR1 and CDR2 sequences are MGHRA and YSYEKL. UMI-labeled 5' RACE yielded the TRB cDNA libraries. TCRdb reanalyzed the 5' RACE reads, giving one entry per CDR3 protein sequence and no DNA. In all, the sample yields 50,000 to 55,000 distinct CDR3 sequences. The chain employs TRBV4-1 and TRBJ1-1. The specimen was naive CXCR3- CD8+ T cells from blood. Subset noted: CD45RO-CCR7+CD27+CD95- naive CD8+ T cells lacking CXCR3 (TNR3-). The clonotype comes from a human donor in good health. Some clones in this sample may be carry-over from other donors' samples. CDR3 amino acids: CASSQEGRNTEAFF.